Here is one T cell receptor (beta chain) with its context. What it recognizes is unknown. The germline gene is not matched at one end of the junction; a read error may be the cause. The CDR3 extends over 15 amino acids. Germline V gene lookup returns CDR1 SEHNR and CDR2 FQNEAQ (reference sequence). These data originate in a study of blood T cells in healthy people across ages. Across the study: About one barcoded beta molecule was captured per two T cells (by template switching).

Study-wide results and limits: The study lacked donor CMV status, which possibly confounded expanded clonotype changes. Relative to aged donors, long-lived donors carried more naive CD4+ cells and displayed higher diversity. Among T cells, TCR beta diversity per million cells dropped roughly linearly as age rose.

A second roughly 6 to 12 cycle PCR used barcoded and J-beta primers. MiXCR, run by TCRdb on the 5' RACE reads, gives a single entry per CDR3 protein. The sample has some 320,000 distinct CDR3 sequences; 25% to 30% are singletons. The sequenced sample consisted of blood. The sequence was obtained from a woman aged 70 to 79 in good health. The chain recombines TRBV7-9 with TRBJ1-6; 7 nucleotides line up with TRBD1. CDR3 residues: CASGLGDRANSPLHF. The CDR3 coding sequence is TGTGCCAGCGGCTTAGGAGACAGGGCTAATTCACCCCTCCACTTT.